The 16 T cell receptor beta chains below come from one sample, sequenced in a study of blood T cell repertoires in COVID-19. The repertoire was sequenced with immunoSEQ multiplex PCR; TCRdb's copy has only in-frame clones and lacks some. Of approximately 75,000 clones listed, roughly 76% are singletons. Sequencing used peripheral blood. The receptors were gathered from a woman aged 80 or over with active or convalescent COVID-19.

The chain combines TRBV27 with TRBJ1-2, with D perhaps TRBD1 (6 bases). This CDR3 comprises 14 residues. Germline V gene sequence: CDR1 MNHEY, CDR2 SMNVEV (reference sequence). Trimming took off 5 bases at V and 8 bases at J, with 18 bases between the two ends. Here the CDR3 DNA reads TGTGCCAGCAGTCCCCCAGGGGCCGCTAAAGGCTACACCTTC. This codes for CASSPPGAAKGYTF.

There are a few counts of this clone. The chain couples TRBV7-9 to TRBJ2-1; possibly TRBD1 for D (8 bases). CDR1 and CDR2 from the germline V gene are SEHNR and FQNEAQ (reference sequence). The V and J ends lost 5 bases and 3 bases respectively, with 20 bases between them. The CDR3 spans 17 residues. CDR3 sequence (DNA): TGTGCCAGCAGCCGGGGGGCCCCGGGACAGGTCTACAATGAGCAGTTCTTC. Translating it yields CASSRGAPGQVYNEQFF.

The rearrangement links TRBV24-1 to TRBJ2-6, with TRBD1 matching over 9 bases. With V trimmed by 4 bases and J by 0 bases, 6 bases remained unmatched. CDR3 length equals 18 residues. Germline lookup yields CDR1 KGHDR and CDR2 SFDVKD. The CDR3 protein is CATSDRDRESSGANVLTF. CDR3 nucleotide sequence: TGTGCCACCAGTGACCGGGACAGGGAAAGCTCTGGGGCCAACGTCCTGACTTTC.

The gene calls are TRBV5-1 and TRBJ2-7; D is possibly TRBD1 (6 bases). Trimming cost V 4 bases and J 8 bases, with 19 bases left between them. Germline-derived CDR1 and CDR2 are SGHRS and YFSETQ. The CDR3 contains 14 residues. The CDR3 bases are TGCGCCAGCAGCGCCAGGGTGAGGGGGAATCAGCAGTACTTC. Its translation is CASSARVRGNQQYF.

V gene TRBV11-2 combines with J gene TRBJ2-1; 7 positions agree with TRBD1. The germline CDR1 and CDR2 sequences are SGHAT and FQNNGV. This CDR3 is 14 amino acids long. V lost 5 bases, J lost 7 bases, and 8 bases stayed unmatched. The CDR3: CASSPDRRGNEQFF. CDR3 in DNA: TGTGCCAGCAGCCCGGACAGGAGAGGGAATGAGCAGTTCTTC.

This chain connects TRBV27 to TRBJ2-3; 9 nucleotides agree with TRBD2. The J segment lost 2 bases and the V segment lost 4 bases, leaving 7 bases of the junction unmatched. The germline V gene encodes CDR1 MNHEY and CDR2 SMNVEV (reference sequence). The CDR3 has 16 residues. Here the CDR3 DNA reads TGTGCCAGCAGTTACGTAGCGGGGGCCTACACAGATACGCAGTATTTT. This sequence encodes CASSYVAGAYTDTQYF.

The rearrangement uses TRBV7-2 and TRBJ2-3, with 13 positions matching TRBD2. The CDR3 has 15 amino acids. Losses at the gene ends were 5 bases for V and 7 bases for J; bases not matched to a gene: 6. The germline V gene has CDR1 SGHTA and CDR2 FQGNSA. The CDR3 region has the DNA TGTGCCAGCAGCCTTGGGACTAGCGGGGCCAATACGCAGTATTTT. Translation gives CASSLGTSGANTQYF.

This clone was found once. CDR3 coding DNA: TGTGCCAGTCTCTCCAGGGGGCAGAACACTGAAGCTTTCTTT. This sequence encodes CASLSRGQNTEAFF. The J gene is TRBJ1-1, the V gene TRBV6-6; the match to TRBD1 covers 8 bases. Germline V gene sequence: CDR1 MNHNY, CDR2 SVGAGI (reference sequence). J was trimmed by 1 base and V by 9 bases; bases with no gene match: 7. The length of the CDR3 is 14 residues.

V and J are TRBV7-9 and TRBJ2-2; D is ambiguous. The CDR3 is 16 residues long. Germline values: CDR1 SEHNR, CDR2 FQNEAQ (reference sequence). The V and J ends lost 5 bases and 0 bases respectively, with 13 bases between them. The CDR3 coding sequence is TGTGCCAGCAGCCCCTGGGCTCTGGCGAACACCGGGGAGCTGTTTTTT. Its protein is CASSPWALANTGELFF. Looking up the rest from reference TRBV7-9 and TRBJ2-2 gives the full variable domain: DTGVSQNPRHKITKRGQNVTFRCDPISEHNRLYWYRQTLGQGPEFLTYFQNEAQLEKSRLLSDRFSAERPKGSFSTLEIQRTEQGDSAMYLCASSPWALANTGELFFGEGSRLTVL.

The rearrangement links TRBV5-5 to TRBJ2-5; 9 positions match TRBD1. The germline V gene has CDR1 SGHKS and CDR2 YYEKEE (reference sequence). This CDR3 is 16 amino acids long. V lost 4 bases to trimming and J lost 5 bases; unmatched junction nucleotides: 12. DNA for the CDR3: TGTGCCAGCAGCCAAGGACAGGGGTTGGGGCTGGAGACCCAGTACTTC. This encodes CASSQGQGLGLETQYF.

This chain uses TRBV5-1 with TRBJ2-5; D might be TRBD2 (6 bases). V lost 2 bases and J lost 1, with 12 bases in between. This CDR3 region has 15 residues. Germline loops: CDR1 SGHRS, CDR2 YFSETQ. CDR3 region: CASSLDPAGQETQYF. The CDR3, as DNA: TGCGCCAGCAGCTTAGACCCAGCGGGCCAAGAGACCCAGTACTTC.

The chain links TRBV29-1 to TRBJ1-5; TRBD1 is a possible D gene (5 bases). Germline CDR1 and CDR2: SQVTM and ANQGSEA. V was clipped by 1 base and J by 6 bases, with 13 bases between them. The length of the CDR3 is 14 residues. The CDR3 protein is CSVEGTGVGQPQHF. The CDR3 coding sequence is TGCAGCGTTGAAGGAACGGGGGTAGGTCAGCCCCAGCATTTT.

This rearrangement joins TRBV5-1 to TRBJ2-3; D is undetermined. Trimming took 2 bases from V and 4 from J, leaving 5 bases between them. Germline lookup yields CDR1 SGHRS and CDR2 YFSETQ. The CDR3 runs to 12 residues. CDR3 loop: CASSFSSDTQYF. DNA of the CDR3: TGCGCCAGCAGCTTTTCATCAGATACGCAGTATTTT.

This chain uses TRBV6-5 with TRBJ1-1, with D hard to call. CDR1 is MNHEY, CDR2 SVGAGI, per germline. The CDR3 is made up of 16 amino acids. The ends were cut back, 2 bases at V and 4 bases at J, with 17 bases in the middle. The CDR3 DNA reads TGTGCCAGCAGTTACGGTCTCCCGGGATCGGGCACTGAAGCTTTCTTT. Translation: CASSYGLPGSGTEAFF.

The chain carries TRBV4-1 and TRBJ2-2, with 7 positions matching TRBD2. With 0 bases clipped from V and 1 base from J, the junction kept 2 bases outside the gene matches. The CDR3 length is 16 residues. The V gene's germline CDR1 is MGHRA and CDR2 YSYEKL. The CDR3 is CASSQETGGNTGELFF. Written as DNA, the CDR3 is TGCGCCAGCAGCCAAGAGACGGGGGGGAACACCGGGGAGCTGTTTTTT.

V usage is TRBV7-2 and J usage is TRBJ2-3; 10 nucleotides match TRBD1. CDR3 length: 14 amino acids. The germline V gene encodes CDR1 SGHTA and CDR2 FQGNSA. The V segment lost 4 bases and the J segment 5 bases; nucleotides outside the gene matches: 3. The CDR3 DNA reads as TGTGCCAGCAGCTCGACAGGGGGCCGAGATACGCAGTATTTT. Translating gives CASSSTGGRDTQYF.